The rows below give T cell receptor beta chains drawn from one sample of a study of blood T cell repertoires in COVID-19. The repertoire was sequenced with immunoSEQ multiplex PCR; TCRdb's copy has only in-frame clones and lacks some. In the table there are about 100,000 clones, around 85% of which are singletons. The sample taken for sequencing was peripheral blood. The receptors shown here come from a man aged 45 to 65 with active or convalescent COVID-19. Each CDR3 is given with its conserved first and last residue. The D gene is left open where the match is weak. The listing skips clone size in some rows; elsewhere it reads once, few, many or a size class.

>TRBJ2-5|.|TRBD1|TRBV19
CASSATGARRETQYF
TGTGCCAGTAGTGCGACAGGGGCGAGGAGAGAGACCCAGTACTTC
>TRBJ2-7|.|TRBD2|TRBV6-5
CASGDLGGSLNEQYF
TGTGCCAGCGGGGATTTGGGGGGGTCTCTTAACGAGCAGTACTTC
>TRBJ1-2|once|TRBD1|TRBV6-5
CASSPTGVYGYTF
TGTGCCAGCAGTCCGACAGGGGTCTATGGCTACACCTTC
>TRBJ1-3|.|TRBD1|TRBV27
CASWTRQGGGNTIYF
TGTGCCAGCTGGACTCGACAGGGGGGAGGAAACACCATATATTTT
>TRBJ2-3|.|.|TRBV25-1
CASSDGGDTQYF
TGTGCCAGCAGTGATGGAGGAGATACGCAGTATTTT
>TRBJ2-3|.|.|TRBV28
CASSSRNTQYF
TGTGCCAGCAGTTCGAGAAATACGCAGTATTTT
>TRBJ2-1|.|TRBD2|TRBV20-1
CSASLDGTSHNEQFF
TGCAGTGCTAGTTTGGATGGGACTAGCCACAATGAGCAGTTCTTC
>TRBJ2-5|.|.|TRBV7-3
CASSLGAGGGSVETQYF
TGTGCCAGCAGCTTAGGGGCAGGGGGAGGTTCGGTGGAGACCCAGTACTTC
>TRBJ1-5|.|TRBD1|TRBV11-2
CASSLGAGGQPQHF
TGTGCCAGCAGCTTAGGGGCAGGGGGACAGCCCCAGCATTTT
>TRBJ2-2|.|TRBD1|TRBV2
CASSPWTGGTGELFF
TGTGCCAGCAGTCCTTGGACAGGGGGTACCGGGGAGCTGTTTTTT
>TRBJ1-2|many|.|TRBV4-1
CASSQEVWSWAHGYTF
TGCGCCAGCAGCCAAGAAGTCTGGTCCTGGGCCCATGGCTACACCTTC
>TRBJ1-2|.|TRBD1|TRBV11-3
CASSPGQQVEGYTF
TGTGCCAGCAGCCCGGGACAGCAAGTAGAAGGCTACACCTTC
>TRBJ2-3|.|TRBD2|TRBV9
CASSARLAGERVDTQYF
TGTGCCAGCAGCGCCCGACTAGCGGGAGAACGGGTAGATACGCAGTATTTT
>TRBJ1-3|once|.|TRBV19
CASSTPGGGSGNTIYF
TGTGCCAGTAGTACCCCCGGCGGAGGCTCTGGAAACACCATATATTTT
>TRBJ1-6|.|TRBD1|TRBV9
CASSVGFRTGHSPLHF
TGTGCCAGCAGCGTAGGCTTTCGGACAGGACATTCACCCCTCCACTTT
>TRBJ1-5|.|TRBD1|TRBV28
CASSPWRGQGGQPQHF
TGTGCCAGCAGTCCCTGGAGGGGACAGGGAGGTCAGCCCCAGCATTTT
>TRBJ2-1|.|.|TRBV5-1
CASSFRGGGVNNEQFF
TGCGCCAGCAGCTTTAGAGGGGGTGGTGTAAACAATGAGCAGTTCTTC
>TRBJ1-2|.|.|TRBV7-8
CASSLEGRIGYTF
TGTGCCAGCAGCTTAGAAGGCAGGATCGGCTACACCTTC
>TRBJ1-6|few|.|TRBV9
CASSTEGGGNPAGSPLHF
TGTGCCAGCAGCACCGAGGGGGGAGGGAATCCGGCAGGTTCACCCCTCCACTTT
>TRBJ1-3|.|TRBD1|TRBV3-1/TRBV3-2
CASLDRGGNTIYF
TGTGCCAGCCTGGACAGGGGCGGAAACACCATATATTTT
>TRBJ2-2|.|TRBD1|TRBV18
CASSGGQVGTGELFF
TGTGCCAGCTCAGGGGGACAGGTCGGCACCGGGGAGCTGTTTTTT
>TRBJ1-5|.|.|TRBV24-1
CATGPTVSNQPQHF
TGTGCCACCGGACCGACAGTAAGCAATCAGCCCCAGCATTTT
>TRBJ1-2|.|.|TRBV5-8
CASRLGGEGYTF
TGTGCCAGCAGACTAGGGGGAGAGGGCTACACCTTC
>TRBJ2-3|.|.|TRBV7-9
CASSSPIDTQYF
TGTGCCAGCAGCAGCCCGATAGATACGCAGTATTTT
>TRBJ1-1|.|TRBD1|TRBV3-1/TRBV3-2
CASSSTGGTEAFF
TGTGCCAGCAGCTCGACAGGGGGCACTGAAGCTTTCTTT
>TRBJ2-1|.|TRBD2|TRBV5-4
CASSPGLAGSYNEQFF
TGTGCCAGCAGCCCTGGACTAGCTGGCTCCTACAATGAGCAGTTCTTC
>TRBJ1-5|few|TRBD1|TRBV3-1/TRBV3-2
CASSQSGQGHQPQHF
TGTGCCAGCAGCCAGTCGGGACAGGGTCACCAGCCCCAGCATTTT
>TRBJ2-3|.|TRBD2|TRBV19
CASSIWGGGTSGSGTQYF
TGTGCCAGTAGTATCTGGGGGGGTGGGACTAGCGGGAGTGGCACGCAGTATTTT
>TRBJ2-7|.|.|TRBV19
CASSISRSYEQYF
TGTGCCAGTAGTATATCCCGCTCCTACGAGCAGTACTTC
>TRBJ1-4|.|.|TRBV2
CASRITREKLFF
TGTGCCAGCAGGATAACTAGGGAAAAACTGTTTTTT
>TRBJ2-7|.|.|TRBV6-2/TRBV6-3
CASSYLAERGFEQYF
TGTGCCAGCAGTTACCTAGCGGAGAGGGGGTTCGAGCAGTACTTC
>TRBJ2-3|.|.|TRBV11-2
CASSLLLDTQYF
TGTGCCAGCAGCTTATTACTAGATACGCAGTATTTT
>TRBJ1-5|.|TRBD1|TRBV2
CASSVSRTGGGGVNQPQHF
TGTGCCAGCAGTGTGAGCCGGACAGGGGGCGGAGGGGTCAATCAGCCCCAGCATTTT
>TRBJ1-1|.|.|TRBV10-2
CASRGAGLSAFF
TGCGCCAGCAGGGGCGCTGGTCTTTCTGCTTTCTTT
>TRBJ1-4|once|.|TRBV18
CASSLQGANEKLFF
TGTGCCAGCTCACTGCAAGGGGCTAATGAAAAACTGTTTTTT